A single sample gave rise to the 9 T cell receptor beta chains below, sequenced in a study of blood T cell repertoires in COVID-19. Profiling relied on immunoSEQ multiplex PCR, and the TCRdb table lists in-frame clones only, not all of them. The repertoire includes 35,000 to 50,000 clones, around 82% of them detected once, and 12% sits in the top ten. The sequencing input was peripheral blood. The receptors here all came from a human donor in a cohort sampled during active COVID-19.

Here the CDR3 reads CASSLFRASGVGELFF. Written as DNA, the CDR3 is TGTGCCAGCAGCTTATTTCGGGCTAGCGGGGTCGGGGAGCTGTTTTTT. This chain uses TRBV7-8 with TRBJ2-2, with TRBD2 matching 9 bases. The J segment lost 7 bases and the V segment lost 2 bases, leaving 8 bases of the junction unmatched. Germline assignment: CDR1 SGHVS and CDR2 FQNEAQ. The CDR3 has 16 residues.

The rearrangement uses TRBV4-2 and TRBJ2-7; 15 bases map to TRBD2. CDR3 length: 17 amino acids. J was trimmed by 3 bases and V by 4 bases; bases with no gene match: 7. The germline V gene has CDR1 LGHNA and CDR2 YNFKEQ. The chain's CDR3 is CASSPGLAGGHDYEQYF. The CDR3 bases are TGTGCCAGCAGCCCAGGACTAGCGGGGGGGCATGACTACGAGCAGTACTTC.

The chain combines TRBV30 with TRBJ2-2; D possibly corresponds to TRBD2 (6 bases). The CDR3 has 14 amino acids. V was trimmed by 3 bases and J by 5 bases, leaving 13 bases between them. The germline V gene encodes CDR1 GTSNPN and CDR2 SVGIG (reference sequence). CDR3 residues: CAWSSGGVTGELFF. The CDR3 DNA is TGTGCCTGGAGCTCGGGCGGGGTGACCGGGGAGCTGTTTTTT.

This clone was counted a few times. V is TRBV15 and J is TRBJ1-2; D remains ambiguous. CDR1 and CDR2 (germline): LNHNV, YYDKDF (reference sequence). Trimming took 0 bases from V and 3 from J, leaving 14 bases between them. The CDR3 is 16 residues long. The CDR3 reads CATSRDRSASHYGYTF. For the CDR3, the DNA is TGTGCCACCAGCAGAGATAGAAGTGCCTCACACTATGGCTACACCTTC.

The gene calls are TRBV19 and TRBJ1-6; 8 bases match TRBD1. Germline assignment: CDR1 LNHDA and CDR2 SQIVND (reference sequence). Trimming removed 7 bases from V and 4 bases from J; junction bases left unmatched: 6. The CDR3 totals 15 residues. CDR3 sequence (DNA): TGTGCCAGTAATGACAGGGGAGAGTATAATTCACCCCTCCACTTT. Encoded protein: CASNDRGEYNSPLHF.

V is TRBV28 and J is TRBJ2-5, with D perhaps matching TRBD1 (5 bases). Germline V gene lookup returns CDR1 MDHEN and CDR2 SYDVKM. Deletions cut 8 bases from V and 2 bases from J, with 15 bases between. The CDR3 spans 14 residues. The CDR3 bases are TGTGCCAGCCTTTTCCCAGGGTTACAAGAGACCCAGTACTTC. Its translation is CASLFPGLQETQYF. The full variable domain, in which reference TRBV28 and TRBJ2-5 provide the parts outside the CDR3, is DVKVTQSSRYLVKRTGEKVFLECVQDMDHENMFWYRQDPGLGLRLIYFSYDVKMKEKGDIPEGYSVSREKKERFSLILESASTNQTSMYLCASLFPGLQETQYFGPGTRLLVL.

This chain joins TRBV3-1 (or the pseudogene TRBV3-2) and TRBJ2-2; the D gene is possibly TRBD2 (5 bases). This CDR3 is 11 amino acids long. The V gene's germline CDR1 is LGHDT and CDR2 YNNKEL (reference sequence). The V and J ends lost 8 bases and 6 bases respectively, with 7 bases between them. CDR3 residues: CASGSPGELFF. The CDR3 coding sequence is TGTGCCAGCGGGAGTCCCGGGGAGCTGTTTTTT.

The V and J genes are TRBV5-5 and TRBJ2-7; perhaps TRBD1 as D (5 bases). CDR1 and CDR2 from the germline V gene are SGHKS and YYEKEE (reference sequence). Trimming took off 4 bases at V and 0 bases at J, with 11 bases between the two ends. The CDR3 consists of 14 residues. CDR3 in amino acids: CASSQTRDSYEQYF. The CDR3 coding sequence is TGTGCCAGCAGCCAGACCAGGGACTCCTACGAGCAGTACTTC.

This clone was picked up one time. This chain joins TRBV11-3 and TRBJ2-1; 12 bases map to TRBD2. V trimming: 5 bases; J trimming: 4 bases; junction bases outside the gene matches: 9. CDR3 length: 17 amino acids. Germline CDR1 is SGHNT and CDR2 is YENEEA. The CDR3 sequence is CASSPGLAGSRYNEQFF. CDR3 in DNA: TGTGCCAGCAGCCCCGGACTAGCGGGGAGTCGGTACAATGAGCAGTTCTTC.